One and the same sample provided the 26 T cell receptor beta chains below, sequenced in a study of shared clonotypes between healthy human individuals. Naive CD8 cells, CD45RO-negative and positively selected for CCR7, excluded terminally differentiated effector memory CD45RA+ cells. The method was immunoSEQ multiplex PCR; TCRdb's version includes in-frame clones alone and lacks a portion of them. The sample contains roughly 2.1 million clones, about 93% of which appear only once. The sequenced sample consisted of naive CD8+ T cells from PBMCs. The receptors shown here come from a man aged 18 to 29 in good health. Some clones in this sample may be carry-over from other donors' samples.

The chain joins TRBV29-1 to TRBJ1-3; D unresolved. This CDR3 is built from 16 residues. Germline lookup yields CDR1 SQVTM and CDR2 ANQGSEA. V shed 4 bases and J shed 0 bases, with 16 bases lying between them. This CDR3 reads CSVVEAKHRSGNTIYF. The CDR3 DNA follows: TGCAGCGTTGTCGAAGCGAAACACCGCTCTGGAAACACCATATATTTT.

As regards this clone: The same CDR3 also results from other DNA sequences found in this sample. The chain couples TRBV10-3 to TRBJ1-1; possible D gene TRBD1, 5 bases. This CDR3 region has 14 residues. Between the trimmed V and J ends, which lost 0 bases and 4 bases, there was a span of 9 bases. Germline CDR1 and CDR2: ENHRY and SYGVKD. CDR3 loop: CAISESLGGTEAFF. The CDR3, as DNA: TGTGCCATCAGTGAGTCTTTGGGGGGCACTGAAGCTTTCTTT.

The chain carries TRBV5-1 and TRBJ2-2, with a weak D call TRBD2 (5 bases). The V and J ends lost 0 bases and 10 bases respectively, with 13 bases between them. The CDR3 has 14 residues. CDR1 SGHRS and CDR2 YFSETQ come from the germline V gene. CDR3 in amino acids: CASSLVPEAEELFF. The CDR3 DNA reads as TGCGCCAGCAGCTTGGTCCCGGAGGCCGAGGAGCTGTTTTTT. Based on the CDR3 plus reference TRBV5-1 and TRBJ2-2, the full variable domain is KAGVTQTPRYLIKTRGQQVTLSCSPISGHRSVSWYQQTPGQGLQFLFEYFSETQRNKGNFPGRFSGRQFSNSRSEMNVSTLELGDSALYLCASSLVPEAEELFFGEGSRLTVL.

J is TRBJ2-7 and V is TRBV4-2; D ambiguous. V lost 4 bases and J 2 bases, leaving 12 bases between the germline ends. Germline V gives CDR1 LGHNA, CDR2 YNFKEQ. This CDR3 is 14 amino acids long. The CDR3 bases are TGTGCCAGCAGCCTTCGGATCAGCACCTACGAGCAGTACTTC. It specifies CASSLRISTYEQYF.

V is TRBV5-5 and J is TRBJ1-1; no firm D call. The CDR3 is made up of 15 amino acids. Germline V gene sequence: CDR1 SGHKS, CDR2 YYEKEE (reference sequence). Trimming removed 0 bases at V and 1 base at J, with 10 bases between. The CDR3 protein is CASSLVGRGNTEAFF. In DNA, the CDR3 is TGTGCCAGCAGCTTGGTAGGCAGAGGGAACACTGAAGCTTTCTTT.

The rearrangement uses TRBV9 and TRBJ1-3; tentative D call: TRBD1 (5 bases). The CDR3 consists of 16 residues. Germline CDR1 reads SGDLS; CDR2 reads YYNGEE. V lost 3 bases to trimming and J lost 5 bases, with 18 bases between them. The CDR3 nucleotides read TGTGCCAGCAGCGACCCGACAGACCCTAGTCGAAACACCATATATTTT. Translation gives CASSDPTDPSRNTIYF.

Details on this clone: The same CDR3 is also encoded by other DNA sequences in this sample. This chain links TRBV7-3 with TRBJ2-1; D not resolved. This CDR3 has 14 amino acids. Germline CDR1 and CDR2: SGHTA and FQGTGA. V was pared by 5 bases and J by 0 bases, with 8 bases between. CDR3: CASSLSSSYNEQFF. The CDR3 nucleotides are TGTGCCAGCAGCCTATCATCCTCCTACAATGAGCAGTTCTTC.

This clone has just one count. Other DNA sequences in the sample encode the same CDR3. The CDR3 bases are TGTGCCAGCAGCACCAGCGGGGCCTCCTACGAGCAGTACTTC. Translated, it gives CASSTSGASYEQYF. The chain carries TRBV27 and TRBJ2-7; 7 bases are shared with TRBD2. The V gene's germline CDR1 is MNHEY and CDR2 SMNVEV (reference sequence). The CDR3 loop spans 14 amino acids. Trimming at V came to 6 bases and at J to 0 bases, leaving 5 bases not matched to a gene.

The gene calls are TRBV27 and TRBJ2-7; 10 bases are a match to TRBD2. CDR1 and CDR2 (germline): MNHEY, SMNVEV (reference sequence). Trimming removed 8 bases from V and 0 bases from J; junction bases left unmatched: 16. CDR3 length equals 18 residues. In nucleotides, the CDR3 is TGTGCCAGCTTCTCTTGGGCTAGCGGGAGTAAGGGCTCCTACGAGCAGTACTTC. Translated: CASFSWASGSKGSYEQYF.

The chain couples TRBV9 to TRBJ1-3; D uncertain. V was cut by 4 bases and J by 0 bases, with 14 bases left in between. The CDR3 is 16 residues long. Per germline, CDR1 SGDLS and CDR2 YYNGEE. CDR3 amino acids: CASSSSRRTSGNTIYF. In DNA form, the CDR3 reads TGTGCCAGCAGCTCCTCGCGACGGACCTCTGGAAACACCATATATTTT.

V is TRBV11-2 and J is TRBJ1-2; tentatively, D is TRBD1 (5 bases). Germline values: CDR1 SGHAT, CDR2 FQNNGV. Between the trimmed V and J ends, which lost 5 bases and 4 bases, there was a span of 14 bases. The CDR3 runs 14 residues. CDR3 nucleotides: TGTGCCAGCAGCCCTCAGGGTCCGGGCTATGGCTACACCTTC. This gives the protein CASSPQGPGYGYTF.

About this clone itself: One junction end disagrees with the germline gene, perhaps due to a read error. The chain recombines TRBV28 with TRBJ1-2, with unresolved D. This CDR3 has 8 residues. Germline lookup yields CDR1 MDHEN and CDR2 SYDVKM. CDR3 residues: CAGSPRFF. The CDR3 nucleotides are TGTGCCGGCAGTCCCCGGTTTTTC.

The J gene is TRBJ2-7, the V gene TRBV28; D uncertain. Trimming cost V 7 bases and J 3 bases, with 16 bases left between them. Germline values: CDR1 MDHEN, CDR2 SYDVKM. The CDR3 is 14 amino acids. DNA of the CDR3: TGTGCCAGCAAGAAGCGAGATACCTTCTACGAGCAGTACTTC. It specifies CASKKRDTFYEQYF. The variable domain in full, with the rest retrieved from reference TRBV28 and TRBJ2-7, is DVKVTQSSRYLVKRTGEKVFLECVQDMDHENMFWYRQDPGLGLRLIYFSYDVKMKEKGDIPEGYSVSREKKERFSLILESASTNQTSMYLCASKKRDTFYEQYFGPGTRLTVT.

The chain links TRBV15 to TRBJ2-5, with D unclear. From germline, CDR1 is LNHNV and CDR2 YYDKDF (reference sequence). The CDR3 is made up of 18 amino acids. Trimming left V 1 base short and J 0 bases short, with 18 bases between. The CDR3 spells CATSRVALVVLDQETQYF. The CDR3 nucleotides are TGTGCCACCAGCAGAGTCGCCCTAGTGGTTTTAGACCAAGAGACCCAGTACTTC. The variable domain in full, completed from reference TRBV15 and TRBJ2-5, reads DAMVIQNPRYQVTQFGKPVTLSCSQTLNHNVMYWYQQKSSQAPKLLFHYYDKDFNNEADTPDNFQSRRPNTSFCFLDIRSPGLGDTAMYLCATSRVALVVLDQETQYFGPGTRLLVL.

The table lists this clone with a count of one. The rearrangement joins TRBV11-1 to TRBJ1-1; D is uncertain. CDR3 length: 13 residues. CDR1 and CDR2 (germline): SGHAT, FQDESV (reference sequence). Trimming left V 5 bases short and J 7 bases short, with 14 bases between. CDR3 sequence: CASSLDYADEAFF. In DNA, the CDR3 is TGTGCCAGCAGCCTTGACTATGCTGATGAAGCTTTCTTT.

The chain uses TRBV9 and TRBJ2-7, with TRBD2 matching over 13 bases. The germline V gene has CDR1 SGDLS and CDR2 YYNGEE. This CDR3 is built from 17 residues. The trim removed 4 bases at V and 4 bases at J, leaving 11 bases unmatched. The CDR3 spells CASSLTSGRTLGYEQYF. Written as DNA, the CDR3 is TGTGCCAGCAGCTTGACTAGCGGGAGGACCCTAGGTTACGAGCAGTACTTC.

The chain joins TRBV7-9 to TRBJ2-7; D might be TRBD1 or TRBD2, each matching 5 bases. There are 15 residues in the CDR3. Germline V CDR1 and CDR2: SEHNR, FQNEAQ (reference sequence). V lost 1 base to trimming and J lost 5 bases, with 15 bases between them. CDR3 in amino acids: CASSLDRDGNDEQYF. Written as DNA, the CDR3 is TGTGCCAGCAGCTTAGACCGGGACGGCAACGACGAGCAGTACTTC.

The chain uses TRBV7-9 and TRBJ1-1; possible D gene TRBD1, 6 bases. There are 15 residues in the CDR3. Per the germline V gene, CDR1 is SEHNR and CDR2 is FQNEAQ (reference sequence). V was trimmed by 5 bases and J by 1 base, leaving 14 bases between them. The CDR3 spells CASSTNREGNTEAFF. The CDR3, as DNA: TGTGCCAGCAGCACAAACAGGGAAGGGAACACTGAAGCTTTCTTT.

The J gene is TRBJ1-2, the V gene TRBV5-6, with D possibly matching TRBD1 (6 bases). The germline V gene encodes CDR1 SGHDT and CDR2 YYEEEE. The CDR3 contains 16 residues. V was pared by 0 bases and J by 4 bases, with 16 bases between. CDR3 residues: CASSLGAGVIVYGYTF. In nucleotides, the CDR3 is TGTGCCAGCAGCTTGGGTGCAGGGGTGATAGTCTATGGCTACACCTTC. The full variable domain, its missing parts supplied by reference TRBV5-6 and TRBJ1-2, is DAGVTQSPTHLIKTRGQQVTLRCSPKSGHDTVSWYQQALGQGPQFIFQYYEEEERQRGNFPDRFSGHQFPNYSSELNVNALLLGDSALYLCASSLGAGVIVYGYTFGSGTRLTVV.

The chain joins TRBV5-6 to TRBJ2-7; D gene uncertain. V was clipped by 4 bases and J by 2 bases, with 19 bases between them. There are 16 residues in the CDR3. Germline CDR1 and CDR2: SGHDT and YYEEEE. The CDR3 nucleotides are TGTGCCAGCAGCGTGGGATGGGCGGAAGGCCCCTACGAGCAGTACTTC. Its protein is CASSVGWAEGPYEQYF.

The chain recombines TRBV11-2 with TRBJ2-7, with D uncertain. V was pared by 5 bases and J by 4 bases, with 18 bases between. Germline loops: CDR1 SGHAT, CDR2 FQNNGV. The CDR3 length is 15 residues. Written as DNA, the CDR3 is TGTGCCAGCAGCAACGCGAGCCGAGGCGGTTACGAGCAGTACTTC. Protein sequence: CASSNASRGGYEQYF.

The gene calls are TRBV19 and TRBJ2-1; 9 bases align to TRBD2. Germline CDR1 and CDR2: LNHDA and SQIVND (reference sequence). This CDR3 has 16 residues. The trim removed 3 bases at V and 4 bases at J, leaving 7 bases unmatched. The CDR3 region is CASSIPGAGGYNEQFF. In nucleotides, the CDR3 is TGTGCCAGTAGTATCCCCGGGGCGGGAGGGTACAATGAGCAGTTCTTC.

Concerning this clone itself: In the same sample, other DNA sequences code for this CDR3. The J gene is TRBJ1-5, the V gene TRBV5-6, with D tentatively TRBD1 (5 bases). CDR1 and CDR2 (germline): SGHDT, YYEEEE. This CDR3 spans 15 amino acids. Trimming removed 0 bases from V and 1 base from J, with 8 bases in between. The CDR3 nucleotides read TGTGCCAGCAGCTTGGAGGCAGGGAGCAATCAGCCCCAGCATTTT. It encodes CASSLEAGSNQPQHF.

A remark on this clone: The sample holds other DNA sequences that translate to the same CDR3. The chain couples TRBV13 to TRBJ2-1; the D gene is possibly TRBD2 (6 bases). This CDR3 is 12 amino acids long. The V end lost 5 bases, the J end lost 4 bases, and 6 bases lay between the germline ends. Germline V gene lookup returns CDR1 PRHDT and CDR2 FYEKMQ (reference sequence). CDR3 sequence reads: CASSRGYNEQFF. CDR3 DNA: TGTGCCAGCAGCCGGGGGTACAATGAGCAGTTCTTC.

The chain recombines TRBV11-2 with TRBJ1-1, with a possible D match to TRBD1 (6 bases). Trimming pared 5 bases from V and 2 bases from J, leaving 12 bases between. The CDR3 runs to 14 residues. Germline V gene lookup returns CDR1 SGHAT and CDR2 FQNNGV. The CDR3 sequence is CASSIRGANTEAFF. CDR3 nucleotide sequence: TGTGCCAGCAGCATCAGGGGCGCAAACACTGAAGCTTTCTTT.

In its sample, this clone was seen once. V usage is TRBV9 and J usage is TRBJ2-1, with D perhaps matching TRBD2 (5 bases). CDR3 size: 12 residues. Deletions cut 5 bases from V and 8 bases from J, with 11 bases between. Germline CDR1 is SGDLS and CDR2 is YYNGEE. The CDR3: CASSASPHEQFF. The CDR3 nucleotides read TGTGCCAGCAGTGCTAGCCCCCATGAGCAGTTCTTC.